These 19 T cell receptor beta chains were all obtained from the same sample, sequenced in a study of regulatory T cells in long-lasting Graves disease. Building of the TCR beta libraries involved iRepertoire HTBI primers and Arm-PCR of CDR3 regions. TCRdb analysed the multiplex PCR reads with MiXCR anew, one entry per CDR3 protein. The sample carries hundreds of thousands of distinct CDR3 sequences, 16% recorded once. Documented time point: newly diagnosed GD, antithyroid drugs for less than 3 months. Construction of the TCR library relied on RNA isolated from PBMCs. These data also formed part of another study, on T cells in Graves' hyperthyroidism and ophthalmopathy.

The input for sequencing was peripheral blood mononuclear cells (PBMCs), taken at new diagnosis, from a patient treated with antithyroid drugs. These TCRs come from a man aged 35 to 55 with Graves disease.

The V call is TRBV5-1, the J call TRBJ2-1; D is perhaps TRBD1 (6 bases). Germline CDR1 is SGHRS and CDR2 is YFSETQ. The CDR3 contains 13 residues. The V and J ends lost 5 bases and 5 bases respectively, with 11 bases between them. The CDR3, as DNA: TGCGCCAGCAGACCCGGACAGAACAATGAGCAGTTCTTC. This codes for CASRPGQNNEQFF.

The chain has TRBV19 and TRBJ2-7, with unresolved D. V lost 6 bases and J 0 bases, leaving 12 bases between the germline ends. Germline V gene data show CDR1 as LNHDA and CDR2 as SQIVND (reference sequence). The CDR3 covers 14 residues. CDR3: CASSRGYSSYEQYF. CDR3 DNA sequence: TGTGCCAGTAGCAGAGGCTATAGCTCCTACGAGCAGTACTTC. Using reference TRBV19 and TRBJ2-7 for the parts outside the CDR3, the full variable domain is DGGITQSPKYLFRKEGQNVTLSCEQNLNHDAMYWYRQDPGQGLRLIYYSQIVNDFQKGDIAEGYSVSREKKESFPLTVTSAQKNPTAFYLCASSRGYSSYEQYFGPGTRLTVT.

The rearrangement uses TRBV4-1 and TRBJ2-7; 7 nucleotides agree with TRBD1. The CDR3 totals 16 residues. CDR1 MGHRA and CDR2 YSYEKL come from the germline V gene. V trimming: 2 bases; J trimming: 2 bases; junction bases outside the gene matches: 9. DNA for the CDR3: TGCGCCAGCAGCCAATCACCGAGCAGGGGGACCTACGAGCAGTACTTC. Translating gives CASSQSPSRGTYEQYF.

Of note for this clonotype: A single base separates this from a much larger clone, so it may be a read error. The genes are TRBV10-2 and TRBJ2-1, with D maybe TRBD2 (6 bases). Germline V lookup: CDR1 WSHSY, CDR2 SAAADI. CDR3 length: 13 amino acids. CDR3 sequence: CASRRDSYDEQFF. The CDR3 region has the DNA TGCGCCAGCAGGCGGGACTCCTACGATGAGCAGTTCTTC.

The chain uses TRBV27 and TRBJ2-7, with D maybe TRBD1 (6 bases). Germline values: CDR1 MNHEY, CDR2 SMNVEV (reference sequence). Trimming left V 4 bases short and J 4 bases short, with 11 bases between. The CDR3 covers 13 residues. CDR3 nucleotide sequence: TGTGCCAGCAGTTCCACGGACAGTTACGAGCAGTACTTC. Encoded protein: CASSSTDSYEQYF.

This clonotype showed up just a few times. V is TRBV5-1 and J is TRBJ2-4, with TRBD2 identical over 7 bases. This CDR3 region has 16 residues. From germline, CDR1 is SGHRS and CDR2 YFSETQ. V lost 1 base to trimming and J lost 9 bases; unmatched junction nucleotides: 13. CDR3 loop: CASSLTGSSGGGIQYF. CDR3 DNA sequence: TGCGCCAGCAGCTTGACTGGCTCGTCGGGGGGTGGCATTCAGTACTTC.

Ten or more counts support this clonotype. The V and J genes are TRBV6-2 or TRBV6-3 and TRBJ2-5, with 13 bases matching TRBD2. The V gene end was trimmed by 8 bases and the J gene end by 12 bases; junction bases not matched to a gene: 15. The CDR3 extends over 15 amino acids. CDR1 and CDR2 (germline): MNHEY, SVGEGT. The CDR3 bases are TGTGCCAGCGGTTTAACCGGGACTAGCGGGGAGAACAAGTACTTC. Translated: CASGLTGTSGENKYF.

Ten or more counts support this clonotype. The V call is TRBV28, the J call TRBJ2-5; 10 bases line up with TRBD1. CDR3 length: 15 residues. The germline CDR1 and CDR2 sequences are MDHEN and SYDVKM. After removal of 5 bases from V and 4 bases from J, the junction contained 7 bases not matched to a gene. CDR3 in amino acids: CASSTRQGAIETQYF. Here the CDR3 DNA reads TGTGCCAGCAGTACCCGACAGGGGGCTATAGAGACCCAGTACTTC.

This clonotype has ten or more counts. V gene TRBV7-9 combines with J gene TRBJ2-7, with TRBD1 as a possible D gene (5 bases). Germline V gene data show CDR1 as SEHNR and CDR2 as FQNEAQ (reference sequence). Trimming pared 4 bases from V and 0 bases from J, leaving 7 bases between. The CDR3 is made up of 13 amino acids. In DNA form, the CDR3 reads TGTGCCAGCAGCTCGACAGTCTCCTACGAGCAGTACTTC. Translating it yields CASSSTVSYEQYF.

This clonotype was counted a few times. V and J are TRBV19 and TRBJ1-5; possible D gene TRBD1, 5 bases. The CDR3 is 15 amino acids. In germline, CDR1 is LNHDA, CDR2 SQIVND (reference sequence). Trimming took off 3 bases at V and 0 bases at J, with 9 bases between the two ends. The CDR3 DNA reads as TGTGCCAGTAGTATTACAGGTTATAGCAATCAGCCCCAGCATTTT. This sequence encodes CASSITGYSNQPQHF.

The V and J genes are TRBV28 and TRBJ1-1; D possibly corresponds to TRBD1 (6 bases). This CDR3 spans 13 amino acids. Germline loops: CDR1 MDHEN, CDR2 SYDVKM. Trimming stripped 6 bases from V and 9 bases from J, with 17 bases between. The CDR3 DNA follows: TGTGCCAGCAGATATTTAACAGGGCTTCAAGCTTTCTTT. Residues: CASRYLTGLQAFF. The variable domain in full, completed from reference TRBV28 and TRBJ1-1, reads DVKVTQSSRYLVKRTGEKVFLECVQDMDHENMFWYRQDPGLGLRLIYFSYDVKMKEKGDIPEGYSVSREKKERFSLILESASTNQTSMYLCASRYLTGLQAFFGQGTRLTVV.

This clonotype has ten or more counts. The chain joins TRBV20-1 to TRBJ2-7, with D unclear. CDR1 and CDR2 from the germline V gene are DFQATT and SNEGSKA (reference sequence). V was clipped by 0 bases and J by 2 bases, with 2 bases between them. The CDR3 consists of 11 residues. The chain's CDR3 is CSARDTYEQYF. The CDR3 coding sequence is TGCAGTGCTAGAGATACCTACGAGCAGTACTTC.

The rearrangement uses TRBV7-9 and TRBJ1-2, with 9 bases fitting TRBD1. Germline lookup yields CDR1 SEHNR and CDR2 FQNEAQ (reference sequence). This CDR3 region has 14 residues. Germline trimming cut 5 bases from V and 8 bases from J; bases unmatched to any gene: 9. In nucleotides, the CDR3 is TGTGCCAGCAGCCCAACGGGACAGGGCGGAGGCTACACCTTC. Protein product: CASSPTGQGGGYTF.

This clonotype was seen a handful of times. The chain combines TRBV12-3 or TRBV12-4 with TRBJ1-5; D is uncertain. Trimming left V 2 bases short and J 7 bases short, with 12 bases between. The CDR3 consists of 14 residues. The CDR3 coding sequence is TGTGCCAGCAGTTTATTCAAGTCTGTACAGCCCCAGCATTTT. It encodes CASSLFKSVQPQHF.

In its sample, this clonotype was seen a few times. This chain connects TRBV19 to TRBJ2-5; 8 bases map to TRBD1. Germline CDR1 and CDR2: LNHDA and SQIVND (reference sequence). V shed 8 bases and J 4 bases; nucleotides not matched to a gene: 9. There are 14 residues in the CDR3. As DNA, the CDR3 is TGTGCCAGTGAAAGGACAGGGACGGGAGAGACCCAGTACTTC. Protein product: CASERTGTGETQYF.

This clonotype was seen only a few times. The chain is built from TRBV6-5 and TRBJ1-2, with TRBD1 matching 7 bases. This CDR3 spans 17 amino acids. Germline loops: CDR1 MNHEY, CDR2 SVGAGI. J lost 3 bases, V lost 0 bases, and 10 bases had no gene match. The DNA for the CDR3 is TGTGCCAGCAGTTACTCGCATCCGGGACAGCGCGACTATGGCTACACCTTC. Protein sequence: CASSYSHPGQRDYGYTF.

This clonotype was counted ten times or more. This chain connects TRBV29-1 to TRBJ1-1; D perhaps matches TRBD1 (5 bases). Germline V CDR1 and CDR2: SQVTM, ANQGSEA. The CDR3 is 12 residues long. Trimming shortened V by 7 bases and J by 3 bases, and 12 bases separated the two germline ends. CDR3 nucleotide sequence: TGCAGCGCAAAGGGAGGGGACACTGAAGCTTTCTTT. Its translation: CSAKGGDTEAFF. Complete variable domain (other parts from reference TRBV29-1 and TRBJ1-1): SAVISQKPSRDICQRGTSLTIQCQVDSQVTMMFWYRQQPGQSLTLIATANQGSEATYESGFVIDKFPISRPNLTFSTLTVSNMSPEDSSIYLCSAKGGDTEAFFGQGTRLTVV.

The J gene is TRBJ1-4, the V gene TRBV12-3 or TRBV12-4, with D hard to call. The CDR3 is made up of 12 amino acids. V was shortened by 6 bases and J by 10 bases, with 12 bases between the two germline ends. The DNA of the CDR3 is TGTGCCAGCAGACCCATTACCGGAAAACTGTTTTTT. Its translation: CASRPITGKLFF.

The sample holds many counts of this clonotype. V gene TRBV18 combines with J gene TRBJ1-2, with D tentatively TRBD1 (6 bases). The V end was cut by 3 bases, the J end by 4 bases, with 12 bases between. The CDR3 consists of 14 residues. Germline values: CDR1 KGHSH, CDR2 LQKENI. CDR3 residues: CASSPRTEAYGYTF. The DNA of the CDR3 is TGTGCCAGCTCACCTCGGACAGAGGCCTATGGCTACACCTTC.